This is a list of T cell receptor beta chains from one sample in a study of OX40 agonist ivuxolimab in advanced cancers. Profiled with immunoSEQ multiplex PCR; TCRdb holds only in-frame clones, not every one. This sample has about 35,000 clones; nearly 75% occur once, and the top ten carry around 21%. The sample was CD4+ or CD8+ T cells sorted from blood, taken in a trial of the OX40 agonist ivuxolimab. The receptors stem from an adult with an advanced solid tumor such as melanoma, head and neck, liver or kidney cancer. Each CDR3 is given with its conserved first and last residue. A D gene is named only where the DNA matches it firmly. A clone size is listed for some rows: how often the clone was seen (once, few, many), or a class if it is expanded.

TRBV7-6	.	.	TRBJ2-3	TGTGCCAGCAGCTTAGTCGGGGGGCCAGATACGCAGTATTTT	CASSLVGGPDTQYF
TRBV11-2	.	.	TRBJ1-2	TGTGCCAGCAGCTTAGACCCGGGAATTCCAATCTATGGCTACACCTTC	CASSLDPGIPIYGYTF
TRBV4-2	.	.	TRBJ2-1	TGTGCCAGCAGCCGCACGGGGGATGGGGGGCATGAGCAGTTCTTC	CASSRTGDGGHEQFF
TRBV28	.	TRBD1	TRBJ1-1	TGTGCCAGCAAATTGGACAGGGTGGACACTGAAGCTTTCTTT	CASKLDRVDTEAFF
TRBV5-1	few	TRBD1	TRBJ1-4	TGCGCCAGCAGCTCAGGGGGAGCTAATGAAAAACTGTTTTTT	CASSSGGANEKLFF
TRBV4-2	.	TRBD1	TRBJ1-2	TGTGCCAGCAGCCAAGAAGGGGGCCGGTACTATGGCTACACCTTC	CASSQEGGRYYGYTF
TRBV6-1	.	.	TRBJ2-5	TGTGCCAGCAGTGTATCCTATGGGGAGACCCAGTACTTC	CASSVSYGETQYF
TRBV28	.	.	TRBJ1-5	TGTGCCAGCAGGGGTTGGGGGGCGAATCAGCCCCAGCATTTT	CASRGWGANQPQHF
TRBV28	.	TRBD2	TRBJ2-5	TGTGCCAGCAGTATCGGACTAGCGGGGACCCAGTACTTC	CASSIGLAGTQYF
TRBV7-9	.	.	TRBJ2-7	TGTGCCAGCAGCTTAGAGTACGAGCAGTACTTC	CASSLEYEQYF
TRBV27	.	.	TRBJ1-6	TGTGCCAGCAGTTCACAGGGTTACGGTTCACCCCTCCACTTT	CASSSQGYGSPLHF
TRBV5-1	once	TRBD1	TRBJ1-4	TGCGCCAGCAGCGGACAGGGGGCTGCTGAAAAACTGTTTTTT	CASSGQGAAEKLFF
TRBV5-4	.	.	TRBJ1-6	TGTGCCAGCAGCTTGGGGACTTCGAGCTCCTATAATTCACCCCTCCACTTT	CASSLGTSSSYNSPLHF
TRBV11-2	once	TRBD1	TRBJ1-2	TGTGCCAGCAGCTTGGGAAACAGGGGGCATTATGGCTACACCTTC	CASSLGNRGHYGYTF
TRBV25-1	.	.	TRBJ1-1	TGTGCCAGCAGTGAATGGCGATTGGGGGGCACTGAAGCTTTCTTT	CASSEWRLGGTEAFF
TRBV30	few	TRBD1	TRBJ2-5	TGTGCGTGGCAGGGGGACAAGACCCAGTACTTC	CAWQGDKTQYF
TRBV5-1	once	.	TRBJ1-1	TGCGCCAGCAGCTTCTTTGGGTTTGTTGACACTGAAGCTTTCTTT	CASSFFGFVDTEAFF
TRBV5-6	.	TRBD1	TRBJ1-4	TGTGCCAGCAGCACGGGACAGGGGGAGGAAAAACTGTTTTTT	CASSTGQGEEKLFF
TRBV12-5	.	.	TRBJ2-5	TGTGCTAGTGGTTTGGGAAGCAAGGGGGAGACCCAGTACTTC	CASGLGSKGETQYF
TRBV12-2	.	.	TRBJ1-5	TGTGCAAGTCGCTCCAGGGGGCCTAATCAGCCCCAGCATTTT	CASRSRGPNQPQHF
TRBV11-2	.	.	TRBJ1-1	TGTGCCAGCATCCCAGGCCAGGTAGCGGGTACTGAAGCTTTCTTT	CASIPGQVAGTEAFF
TRBV27	.	.	TRBJ2-7	TGTGCCAGCAGTTTAAGGGCCTACTACGAGCAGTACTTC	CASSLRAYYEQYF
TRBV6-6	.	TRBD1	TRBJ1-5	TGTGCCAGCAGTTTAGACAGGGGAGGTCAGCCCCAGCATTTT	CASSLDRGGQPQHF
TRBV30	once	TRBD1	TRBJ2-2	TGTGCCTGGAGTGTTCGTCGACAGGGGGCCGGGGAGCTGTTTTTT	CAWSVRRQGAGELFF
TRBV28	.	.	TRBJ2-7	TGTGCCAGCAGTCCGCAGTACAGCTCCTACGAGCAGTACTTC	CASSPQYSSYEQYF
TRBV18	.	TRBD1	TRBJ1-3	TGTGCCAGCTCACAAATTACAGGGGGCGGAAACACCATATATTTT	CASSQITGGGNTIYF
TRBV11-2	.	TRBD1	TRBJ1-4	TGTGCCAGCAGCCTCACAGGGGGCAGAGAAAAACTGTTTTTT	CASSLTGGREKLFF
TRBV5-6	once	TRBD2	TRBJ2-1	TGTGCCAGCAGCTTGGTGGCGGGGGGCCTAGGAAGGGAGCAGTTCTTC	CASSLVAGGLGREQFF
TRBV6-7	.	.	TRBJ1-1	TGTGCCAGCAGTCCCCTGAGGTTGGGGATTAACCTCAACACTGAAGCTTTCTTT	CASSPLRLGINLNTEAFF
TRBV28	.	.	TRBJ1-3	TGTGCCAGCAGCCCTTGGACGGACTCTGGAAACACCATATATTTT	CASSPWTDSGNTIYF
TRBV18	.	TRBD1	TRBJ1-6	TGTGCCAGCTCACCGGACAGGAATTCACCCCTCCACTTT	CASSPDRNSPLHF
TRBV5-1	medium-sized	.	TRBJ1-4	TGCGCCAGCAGCTTGGAGAGGGCCAACGAAAAACTGTTTTTT	CASSLERANEKLFF
TRBV21-1	.	.	TRBJ1-1	TGTGCCAGCAGCTCGCGAAAAAAGAACACTGAAGCTTTCTTT	CASSSRKKNTEAFF
TRBV19	.	TRBD2	TRBJ2-7	TGTGCCAGTAGTATAGCCAGCGGGGGATTAAGCTCCTACGAGCAGTACTTC	CASSIASGGLSSYEQYF
TRBV6-4	.	.	TRBJ1-1	TGTGCCAGCAGTGACTCCAACAGGAACACTGAAGCTTTCTTT	CASSDSNRNTEAFF
TRBV5-1	.	TRBD1	TRBJ1-4	TGCGCCAGCAGCGGGACAGGGGTTGAAAAACTGTTTTTT	CASSGTGVEKLFF
TRBV14	.	.	TRBJ2-5	TGTGCCAGCAGCTCTAAGGGAGAAGAGACCCAGTACTTC	CASSSKGEETQYF
TRBV6-1	.	.	TRBJ1-1	TGTGCCAGCAGTGAGTTCCAGGGCTTGGGCACTGAAGCTTTCTTT	CASSEFQGLGTEAFF
TRBV7-2	.	TRBD2	TRBJ2-3	TGTGCCAGCAGCCCGAGGACTAGCGGCCTCACAGATACGCAGTATTTT	CASSPRTSGLTDTQYF
TRBV9	.	TRBD1	TRBJ2-3	TGTGCCAGCAGCGGTACGACAGGGTCAAAGACAAATACGCAGTATTTT	CASSGTTGSKTNTQYF
TRBV7-6	once	.	TRBJ2-2	TGTGCCAGCAGCTTGGGGGGCAGGGTGGACACCGGGGAGCTGTTTTTT	CASSLGGRVDTGELFF
TRBV10-3	.	TRBD1	TRBJ2-7	TGTGCCATCAGTAGAGGACAGGGGGCGGAAGAGCAGTACTTC	CAISRGQGAEEQYF
TRBV20-1	.	.	TRBJ2-3	TGCAGTGCTAGGAGCACAGATACGCAGTATTTT	CSARSTDTQYF
TRBV7-2	.	.	TRBJ1-1	TGTGCCAGCAGCTTAGTAACAGGGTGGTACACTGAAGCTTTCTTT	CASSLVTGWYTEAFF
TRBV5-1	few	.	TRBJ1-6	TGCGCCAGCAGCGAGCAGAGTGGCAATTCACCCCTCCACTTT	CASSEQSGNSPLHF
TRBV6-5	.	.	TRBJ1-1	TGTGCCAGCAGTTACCTTGGCCGAGGGAACACTGAAGCTTTCTTT	CASSYLGRGNTEAFF
TRBV2	.	TRBD1	TRBJ2-1	TGTGCCAGCAGTGTACAGGGGCTCAATGAGCAGTTCTTC	CASSVQGLNEQFF
TRBV18	few	.	TRBJ1-6	TGTGCCAGCTCACCACTCCGGAGGGGAGATAATTCACCCCTCCACTTT	CASSPLRRGDNSPLHF
TRBV27	few	.	TRBJ2-3	TGTGCCAGCAGTAACCCGGGACACGGCACAGATACGCAGTATTTT	CASSNPGHGTDTQYF
TRBV2	.	TRBD2	TRBJ2-1	TGTGCCAGCAGTGTTAGCGGGGGGGTGGAGCAGTTCTTC	CASSVSGGVEQFF
TRBV2	few	.	TRBJ1-2	TGTGCCAGCAGTGGTACTGTTGATGGCTACACCTTC	CASSGTVDGYTF
TRBV7-2	.	.	TRBJ1-1	TGTGCCAGCAGCGCAACGGGGGGGCGCTGGGACACTGAAGCTTTCTTT	CASSATGGRWDTEAFF
TRBV18	.	.	TRBJ2-1	TGTGCCAGCTCACCACAGAATGAGCAGTTCTTC	CASSPQNEQFF
TRBV2	.	.	TRBJ1-1	TGTGCCAGCAGTGAAATGTGGGGGAACGCTGAAGCTTTCTTT	CASSEMWGNAEAFF
TRBV6-1	.	TRBD1	TRBJ1-5	TGTGCCAGCAGTGAATTGACAGGGAAAGGTCAGCCCCAGCATTTT	CASSELTGKGQPQHF
TRBV4-1	.	TRBD1	TRBJ1-3	TGCGCCAGCAGCCTCACAGGGGGCTCTGGAAACACCATATATTTT	CASSLTGGSGNTIYF
TRBV19	.	.	TRBJ1-2	TGTGCCAGTAGTAGCGTACAGAACCAATATGGCTACACCTTC	CASSSVQNQYGYTF
TRBV12-2	.	.	TRBJ2-5	TGTGCAAGTCGCTCCACAGGGGTCCCGTGCCAAGAGACCCAGTACTTC	CASRSTGVPCQETQYF
TRBV11-2	.	.	TRBJ1-4	TGTGCCAGCAGCTTAGAATGGGGCCGAGGGGTAACTAATGAAAAACTGTTTTTT	CASSLEWGRGVTNEKLFF